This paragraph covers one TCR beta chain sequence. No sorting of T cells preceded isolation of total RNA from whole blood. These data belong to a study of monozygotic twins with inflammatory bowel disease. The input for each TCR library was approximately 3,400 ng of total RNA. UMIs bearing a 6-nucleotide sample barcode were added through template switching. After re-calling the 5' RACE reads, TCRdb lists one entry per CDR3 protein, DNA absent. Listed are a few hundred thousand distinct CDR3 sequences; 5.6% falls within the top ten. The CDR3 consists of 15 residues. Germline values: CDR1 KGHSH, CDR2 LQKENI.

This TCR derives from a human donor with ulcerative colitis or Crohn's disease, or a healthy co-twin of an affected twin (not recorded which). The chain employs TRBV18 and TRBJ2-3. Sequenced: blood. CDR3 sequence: CASSQTDTSTDTQYF.